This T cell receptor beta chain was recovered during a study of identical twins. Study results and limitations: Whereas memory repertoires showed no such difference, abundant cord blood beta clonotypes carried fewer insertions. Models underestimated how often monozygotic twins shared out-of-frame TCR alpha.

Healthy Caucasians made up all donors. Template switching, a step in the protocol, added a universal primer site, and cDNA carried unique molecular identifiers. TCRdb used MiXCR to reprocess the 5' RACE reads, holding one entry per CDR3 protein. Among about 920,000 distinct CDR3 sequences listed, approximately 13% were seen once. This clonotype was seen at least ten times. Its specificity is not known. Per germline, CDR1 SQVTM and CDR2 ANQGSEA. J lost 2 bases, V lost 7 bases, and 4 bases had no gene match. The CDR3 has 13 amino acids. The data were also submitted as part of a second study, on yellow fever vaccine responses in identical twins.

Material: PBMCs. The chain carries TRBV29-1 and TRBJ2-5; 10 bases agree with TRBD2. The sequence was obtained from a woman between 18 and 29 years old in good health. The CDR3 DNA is TGCAGCGGGAAACTAGCGGGGCAAGAGACCCAGTACTTC. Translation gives CSGKLAGQETQYF.